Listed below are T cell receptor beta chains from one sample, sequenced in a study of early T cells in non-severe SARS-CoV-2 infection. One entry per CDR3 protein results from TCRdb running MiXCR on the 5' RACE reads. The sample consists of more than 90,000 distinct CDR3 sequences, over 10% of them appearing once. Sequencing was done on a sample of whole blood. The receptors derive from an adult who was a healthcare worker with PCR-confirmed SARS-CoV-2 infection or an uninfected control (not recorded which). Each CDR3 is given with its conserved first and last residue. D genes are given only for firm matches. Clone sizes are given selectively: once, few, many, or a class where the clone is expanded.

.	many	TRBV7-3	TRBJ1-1	CASSPSHTNTEAFF	TGTGCCAGCAGCCCATCACATACGAACACTGAAGCTTTCTTT
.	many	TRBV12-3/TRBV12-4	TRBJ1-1	CASSFGPAMNTEAFF	TGTGCCAGCAGTTTCGGTCCGGCGATGAACACTGAAGCTTTCTTT
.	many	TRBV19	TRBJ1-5	CASTPSRGTIIKPQHF	TGTGCCAGTACCCCCTCCAGGGGTACAATCATTAAGCCCCAGCATTTT
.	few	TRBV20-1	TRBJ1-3	CSASNGRASGNTIYF	TGCAGTGCTAGTAACGGCAGGGCATCTGGAAACACCATATATTTT
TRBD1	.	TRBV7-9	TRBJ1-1	CASSPRRGRGHDTEAFF	TGTGCCAGCAGCCCCCGGCGCGGGAGGGGGCATGACACTGAAGCTTTCTTT
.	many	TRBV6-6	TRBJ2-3	CASRPQGTDTQYF	TGTGCCAGCAGGCCACAGGGAACAGATACGCAGTATTTT
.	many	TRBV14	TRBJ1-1	CASSQVGGGYAGLSTKLEAFF	TGTGCCAGCAGCCAAGTCGGCGGAGGTTATGCCGGACTTTCAACAAAGCTGGAAGCTTTCTTT
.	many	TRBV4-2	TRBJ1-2	CASSQVVGGRVGYTF	TGTGCCAGCAGCCAAGTGGTGGGGGGGCGCGTTGGCTACACCTTC
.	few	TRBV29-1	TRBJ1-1	CSVVPGSNTEAFF	TGCAGCGTTGTTCCAGGATCCAACACTGAAGCTTTCTTT
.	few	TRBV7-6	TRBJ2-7	CASSLASDYEQYF	TGTGCCAGCAGCTTAGCTTCAGATTACGAGCAGTACTTC
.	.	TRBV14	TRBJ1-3	CASSQDSGNTIYF	TGTGCCAGCAGTCAAGACTCTGGAAACACCATATATTTT
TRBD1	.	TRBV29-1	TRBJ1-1	CSARTQGDTEAFF	TGCAGCGCAAGGACTCAGGGGGACACTGAAGCTTTTTTT
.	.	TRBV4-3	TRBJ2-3	CASSQAKLGPHADTQYF	TGCGCCAGCAGCCAAGCCAAACTGGGCCCCCACGCAGATACGCAGTATTTT
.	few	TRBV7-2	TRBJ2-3	CASSGRASGRTQYF	TGTGCCAGTTCGGGCCGAGCCTCGGGGCGTACGCAGTATTTT
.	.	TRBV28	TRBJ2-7	CASRTGLASYVSYEQYF	TGTGCCAGCCGGACGGGTCTGGCTAGCTATGTCTCCTACGAGCAGTACTTC
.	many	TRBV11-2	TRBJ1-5	CASSGNSGIGNQPQHF	TGTGCCAGCAGCGGTAACAGTGGGATCGGGAATCAGCCCCAGCATTTT
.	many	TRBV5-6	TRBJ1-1	CASSRPIGGGTEAFF	TGTGCCAGCAGCCGGCCGATTGGAGGTGGGACTGAAGCTTTCTTT
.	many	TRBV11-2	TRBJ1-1	CASSFPDGYTEAFF	TGTGCCAGCAGCTTTCCCGACGGGTACACTGAAGCTTTCTTT
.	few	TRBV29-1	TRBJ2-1	CSVVKDGYNEQFF	TGCAGCGTTGTGAAGGACGGGTACAATGAGCAGTTCTTC
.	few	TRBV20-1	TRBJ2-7	CSARGTRTYEQYF	TGCAGTGCTCGGGGGACGCGGACCTACGAGCAGTACTTC
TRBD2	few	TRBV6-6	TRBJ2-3	CASSYLALAGGSIGTDTQYF	TGTGCCAGCAGTTATCTCGCCCTAGCGGGGGGGTCGATAGGAACAGATACGCAGTATTTT
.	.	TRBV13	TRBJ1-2	CASSLGAQGYYGYTF	TGTGCCAGCAGCCTGGGCGCACAGGGCTACTATGGCTACACCTTC
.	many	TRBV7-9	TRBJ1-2	CASSTEVPSYGYTF	TGTGCCAGCAGCACTGAGGTCCCCTCCTATGGCTACACCTTC
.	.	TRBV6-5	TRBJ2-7	CASGVQKYEQYF	TGTGCCAGCGGGGTCCAGAAGTACGAGCAGTACTTC
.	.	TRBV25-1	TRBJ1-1	CASSVSDYTEAFF	TGTGCCAGCAGTGTATCAGATTACACTGAAGCTTTCTTT
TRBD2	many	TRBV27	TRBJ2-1	CASSFSAGVEQFF	TGTGCCAGCAGTTTTTCAGCGGGGGTTGAGCAGTTCTTC
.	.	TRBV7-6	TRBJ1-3	CASSLRPLSGNTIYF	TGTGCCAGCAGTCTCCGACCCCTTTCTGGAAACACCATATATTTT
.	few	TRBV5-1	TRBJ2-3	CASSLEGGPRTDTQYF	TGCGCCAGCAGCTTGGAGGGGGGCCCACGCACAGATACGCAGTATTTT
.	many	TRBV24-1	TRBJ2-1	CATQDGWYNEQFF	TGTGCCACCCAGGACGGGTGGTACAATGAGCAGTTCTTC
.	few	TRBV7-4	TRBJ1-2	CASRFYGYTF	TGTGCCAGCAGGTTTTATGGCTACACCTTC
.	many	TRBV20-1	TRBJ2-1	CSASGGANNEQFF	TGCAGTGCTAGCGGGGGAGCTAACAATGAGCAGTTCTTC
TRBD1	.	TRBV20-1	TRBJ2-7	CSALRRDRNSYEQYF	TGCAGTGCTTTACGCCGGGACAGAAACTCCTACGAGCAGTACTTC
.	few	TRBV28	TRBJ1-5	CASAIGSLGNQPQHF	TGTGCCAGCGCCATCGGATCCCTCGGCAATCAGCCCCAGCATTTT
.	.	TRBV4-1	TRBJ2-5	CASSQGQVSQETQYF	TGCGCCAGCAGCCAAGGACAGGTCAGCCAAGAGACCCAGTACTTC
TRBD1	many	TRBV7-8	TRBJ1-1	CASSTPPGTGGFGMNTEAFF	TGTGCCAGCAGCACACCACCCGGGACAGGGGGATTTGGAATGAACACTGAAGCTTTCTTT
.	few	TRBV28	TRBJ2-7	CASTQSPYEQYF	TGTGCCAGCACCCAATCTCCCTACGAGCAGTACTTC
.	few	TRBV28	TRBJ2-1	CASSPLGEQFF	TGTGCCAGCAGCCCACTTGGCGAGCAGTTCTTC
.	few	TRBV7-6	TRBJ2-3	CASSLASSTDTQYF	TGTGCCAGCAGCTTAGCCTCTAGCACAGATACGCAGTATTTT
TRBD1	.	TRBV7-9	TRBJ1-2	CASSIPLARTGILRPYGYTF	TGTGCCAGCAGCATTCCGTTAGCCAGGACAGGCATACTAAGGCCGTATGGCTACACCTTC
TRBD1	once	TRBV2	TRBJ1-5	CASRTGGPQPQHF	TGTGCCAGCAGGACAGGGGGTCCTCAGCCCCAGCATTTT
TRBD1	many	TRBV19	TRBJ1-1	CASTTGTANTEAFF	TGTGCCAGTACTACCGGGACAGCTAACACTGAAGCTTTCTTT
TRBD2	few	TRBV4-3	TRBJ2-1	CASSQDLGLAGEAYNEQFF	TGCGCCAGCAGCCAAGACCTGGGACTAGCGGGGGAGGCCTACAATGAGCAGTTCTTC
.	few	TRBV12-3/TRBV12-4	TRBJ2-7	CASSFTLDSVYEQYF	TGTGCCAGCAGTTTTACCCTGGACAGCGTCTACGAGCAGTACTTC
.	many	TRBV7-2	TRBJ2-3	CASSLDREDTQYF	TGTGCCAGCAGCTTAGACAGGGAGGATACGCAGTATTTT
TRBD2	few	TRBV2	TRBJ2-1	CASSEARSGGALEQFF	TGTGCCAGCAGTGAAGCGCGGAGCGGGGGGGCGCTTGAGCAGTTCTTC
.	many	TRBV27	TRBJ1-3	CASSLSSGNTIYF	TGTGCCAGCAGTCTTAGCTCTGGAAACACCATATATTTT
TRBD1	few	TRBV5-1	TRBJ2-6	CASSLVVGGDFVLTF	TGCGCCAGCAGCTTGGTAGTAGGGGGCGATTTCGTCCTGACTTTC
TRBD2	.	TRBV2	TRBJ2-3	CASSSSGTSGGAPDTQYF	TGTGCCAGCAGTTCTTCCGGGACTAGCGGGGGGGCCCCAGATACGCAGTATTTT